These T cell receptor beta chains were read from a single sample in a study of metastatic and nonmetastatic thyroid tumors. Using MiXCR, TCRdb reanalyzed the PCR reads. The sample records tens of thousands of clones, approximately 30% being singletons. The source material was blood. These receptors were collected from a female donor with papillary thyroid cancer or a benign thyroid nodule (not recorded which). Some clones in this sample may be carry-over from other donors' samples. Each CDR3 is given with its conserved first and last residue. D genes are given only for firm matches. The size entry is marked missing in some rows and otherwise reads once, few, many or a size class.

d_call: TRBD2; j_call: TRBJ2-1; v_call: TRBV5-1; clone_size: medium-sized; cdr3_nt: TGCGCCAGCAGCTCCGGACTAGCGGGAGATCTCAATGAGCAGTTCTTC; cdr3_aa: CASSSGLAGDLNEQFF
d_call: TRBD1; j_call: TRBJ2-6; v_call: TRBV12-3/TRBV12-4; clone_size: .; cdr3_nt: TGTGCCAGCAGTACCCTCCACAGGGGCCCCTCATGGGCCAACGTCCTGACTTTC; cdr3_aa: CASSTLHRGPSWANVLTF
d_call: .; j_call: TRBJ2-2; v_call: TRBV7-9; clone_size: many; cdr3_nt: TGTGCCAGCAGCTCTCGGGGGGCCAATACCGGGGAGCTGTTTTTT; cdr3_aa: CASSSRGANTGELFF
d_call: .; j_call: TRBJ2-1; v_call: TRBV6-1; clone_size: .; cdr3_nt: TGTGCCAGCGGGGAGGGGGTTTCGTCTCATAGGGTGGCGCAGTTCTTC; cdr3_aa: CASGEGVSSHRVAQFF
d_call: .; j_call: TRBJ2-2; v_call: TRBV27; clone_size: many; cdr3_nt: TGTGCCAGCAGTTTTCTTACCGGGGAGCTGTTTTTT; cdr3_aa: CASSFLTGELFF
d_call: .; j_call: TRBJ1-5; v_call: TRBV4-3; clone_size: many; cdr3_nt: TGCGCCAGCAGCCAAGACAGGGTGAACAATCAGCCCCAGCATTTT; cdr3_aa: CASSQDRVNNQPQHF
d_call: .; j_call: TRBJ2-2; v_call: TRBV2; clone_size: few; cdr3_nt: TGTGCCAGCAGTTTACAGGAACCGAACACCGGGGAGCTGTTTTTT; cdr3_aa: CASSLQEPNTGELFF
d_call: .; j_call: TRBJ1-1; v_call: TRBV7-9; clone_size: many; cdr3_nt: TGTGCCAGCAGCTTAGCGAGTACGGGGACTGAAGCTTTCTTT; cdr3_aa: CASSLASTGTEAFF
d_call: TRBD2; j_call: TRBJ2-3; v_call: TRBV20-1; clone_size: medium-sized; cdr3_nt: TGCAGTGCCAGGCCGGCTAGCGGGAGGACAGATACGCAGTATTTT; cdr3_aa: CSARPASGRTDTQYF
d_call: .; j_call: TRBJ2-1; v_call: TRBV6-2/TRBV6-3; clone_size: few; cdr3_nt: TGTGCCAGCAGTTACGTACGAGAACAGTTCTTC; cdr3_aa: CASSYVREQFF
d_call: TRBD2; j_call: TRBJ2-7; v_call: TRBV3-1; clone_size: many; cdr3_nt: TGTGCCAGCAGCCACAGTAGCGGGATCAGCTCCTACGAGCAGTACTTC; cdr3_aa: CASSHSSGISSYEQYF
d_call: .; j_call: TRBJ1-4; v_call: TRBV20-1; clone_size: many; cdr3_nt: TGCAGTGCTAGACCGTTCGCGGGGGTTAATGAAAAACTGTTTTTT; cdr3_aa: CSARPFAGVNEKLFF
d_call: .; j_call: TRBJ1-3; v_call: TRBV30; clone_size: .; cdr3_nt: TGTGCCTGGAGTACGGATGGAGGAAACACCATATATTTT; cdr3_aa: CAWSTDGGNTIYF
d_call: TRBD2; j_call: TRBJ2-1; v_call: TRBV5-1; clone_size: .; cdr3_nt: TGCGCCAGCAGCTTGGGAGCGGGGTCCTACAATGAGCAGTTCTTC; cdr3_aa: CASSLGAGSYNEQFF
d_call: TRBD1; j_call: TRBJ1-2; v_call: TRBV7-9; clone_size: medium-sized; cdr3_nt: TGTGCCAGCAGCCCCGCAGGGACAGGCTATGGCTACACCTTC; cdr3_aa: CASSPAGTGYGYTF
d_call: .; j_call: TRBJ1-4; v_call: TRBV7-2; clone_size: many; cdr3_nt: TGTGCCAGCAGCTCCCGAATACATGAAAAACTGTTTTTT; cdr3_aa: CASSSRIHEKLFF
d_call: .; j_call: TRBJ1-2; v_call: TRBV6-1; clone_size: few; cdr3_nt: TGTGCCAGCAGGGATGGGCCATACTATGGCTACACCTTC; cdr3_aa: CASRDGPYYGYTF
d_call: TRBD1; j_call: TRBJ2-7; v_call: TRBV28; clone_size: many; cdr3_nt: TGTGCCAGCAGTCTAGGACAGGCCTCCTCCTACGAGCAGTACTTC; cdr3_aa: CASSLGQASSYEQYF
d_call: TRBD1; j_call: TRBJ1-4; v_call: TRBV7-9; clone_size: many; cdr3_nt: TGTGCCAGCAGCTTAGTATCCGGGACAGGGAGTGAAAAACTGTTTTTT; cdr3_aa: CASSLVSGTGSEKLFF
d_call: .; j_call: TRBJ1-1; v_call: TRBV6-1; clone_size: many; cdr3_nt: TGTGCCAGCAGTCACCTTTCCCCTCAGGGTGAAGCTTTCTTT; cdr3_aa: CASSHLSPQGEAFF
d_call: .; j_call: TRBJ1-1; v_call: TRBV25-1; clone_size: many; cdr3_nt: TGTGCCAGCAGTGAGGGGGGGGTCTCGAACACTGAAGCTTTCTTT; cdr3_aa: CASSEGGVSNTEAFF
d_call: TRBD2; j_call: TRBJ2-1; v_call: TRBV30; clone_size: once; cdr3_nt: TGTGCCTGGAGTTTGACGAGACTAGCGGGGGCCCTCTACAATGAGCAGTTCTTC; cdr3_aa: CAWSLTRLAGALYNEQFF
d_call: TRBD2; j_call: TRBJ2-5; v_call: TRBV18; clone_size: .; cdr3_nt: TGTGCCAGCTCCCCGAGCGGGAGGGAGACCCAGTACTTC; cdr3_aa: CASSPSGRETQYF
d_call: TRBD2; j_call: TRBJ2-2; v_call: TRBV19; clone_size: .; cdr3_nt: TGTGCCAGTACCCATAGCGGGAGGGCTCGGACCGGGGAGCTGTTTTTT; cdr3_aa: CASTHSGRARTGELFF
d_call: .; j_call: TRBJ2-6; v_call: TRBV6-1; clone_size: .; cdr3_nt: TGTGCCAGCAGTGAAAGTTCCTCTTTGGCCAACGTCCTGACTTTC; cdr3_aa: CASSESSSLANVLTF
d_call: .; j_call: TRBJ1-1; v_call: TRBV30; clone_size: many; cdr3_nt: TGTGCCTGGAGTCGGTGGATGGGTATAGGTACTGAAGCTTTCTTT; cdr3_aa: CAWSRWMGIGTEAFF
d_call: .; j_call: TRBJ2-2; v_call: TRBV6-4; clone_size: .; cdr3_nt: TGTGCCAGCAGTGGGGGGCTAGCGGATTCCACCGGGGGGCTGTTTTTT; cdr3_aa: CASSGGLADSTGGLFF
d_call: TRBD2; j_call: TRBJ2-2; v_call: TRBV27; clone_size: medium-sized; cdr3_nt: TGTGCCAGCAGTTTGTCCCGCCTAGCGGGGCTAAACACCGGGGAGCTGTTTTTT; cdr3_aa: CASSLSRLAGLNTGELFF
d_call: .; j_call: TRBJ2-5; v_call: TRBV16; clone_size: many; cdr3_nt: TGTGCCAGCAGCCAGGGAAGCGAGACCCAGTACTTC; cdr3_aa: CASSQGSETQYF
d_call: .; j_call: TRBJ1-2; v_call: TRBV30; clone_size: .; cdr3_nt: TGTGCCTGGAGTCTTCCGGGGGCAAGGGCCTATGGCTACACCTTC; cdr3_aa: CAWSLPGARAYGYTF
d_call: .; j_call: TRBJ2-3; v_call: TRBV7-2; clone_size: .; cdr3_nt: TGTGCCAGCATCTTATCGGCTGGCGCAGATACTCAGTATTTT; cdr3_aa: CASILSAGADTQYF
d_call: .; j_call: TRBJ1-6; v_call: TRBV20-1; clone_size: few; cdr3_nt: TGCAGTGCTAGAGGGGACGGCAGTTCACCCCTCCACTTT; cdr3_aa: CSARGDGSSPLHF
d_call: .; j_call: TRBJ1-4; v_call: TRBV20-1; clone_size: .; cdr3_nt: TGCATTGCTAGATTCGGGGGCATCAATGAAAATCTGTTTTTT; cdr3_aa: CIARFGGINENLFF
d_call: .; j_call: TRBJ1-1; v_call: TRBV2; clone_size: many; cdr3_nt: TGTGCCGGATCCTCGGGGCCCCGGACTGAAGCTTTCTTT; cdr3_aa: CAGSSGPRTEAFF
d_call: .; j_call: TRBJ2-1; v_call: TRBV19; clone_size: .; cdr3_nt: TGTGCCAGTACGAGCGGGTCAAATGAGCAGTTCTTC; cdr3_aa: CASTSGSNEQFF
d_call: TRBD2; j_call: TRBJ2-7; v_call: TRBV20-1; clone_size: .; cdr3_nt: TGCAGTGCTGGAAGCGGGGTCCTTGGGCAGCAGTACTTC; cdr3_aa: CSAGSGVLGQQYF
d_call: TRBD1; j_call: TRBJ1-1; v_call: TRBV4-1; clone_size: many; cdr3_nt: TGCGCCAGCAGCCAAACCGACAGGGGGAACACTGAAGCTTTCTTT; cdr3_aa: CASSQTDRGNTEAFF
d_call: TRBD2; j_call: TRBJ2-3; v_call: TRBV3-1; clone_size: many; cdr3_nt: TGTGCCAGCAGCCCCAAGGGTCGAGCGGGGGGAGGGGATACGCAGTATTTT; cdr3_aa: CASSPKGRAGGGDTQYF
d_call: .; j_call: TRBJ2-2; v_call: TRBV20-1; clone_size: many; cdr3_nt: TGCAGTGCTAGCGGGCACAACACCGGGGAGCTGTTTTTT; cdr3_aa: CSASGHNTGELFF
d_call: TRBD2; j_call: TRBJ2-5; v_call: TRBV9; clone_size: medium-sized; cdr3_nt: TGTGCCAGCAGCGTAGGAGGGACTAGCGGGACACAAGAGACCCAGTACTTC; cdr3_aa: CASSVGGTSGTQETQYF
d_call: .; j_call: TRBJ1-4; v_call: TRBV4-3; clone_size: many; cdr3_nt: TGCGCCAGCAGCTTCCGTGGGGCCGAAAATGAAAAACTGTTTTTT; cdr3_aa: CASSFRGAENEKLFF
d_call: .; j_call: TRBJ2-7; v_call: TRBV20-1; clone_size: many; cdr3_nt: TGCAGTGCTACACGCATACAGGGATCCTACGAGCAGTACTTC; cdr3_aa: CSATRIQGSYEQYF
d_call: .; j_call: TRBJ2-2; v_call: TRBV10-1; clone_size: .; cdr3_nt: TGCGCCAGCAGTACAGGGATGGAGACCGGGGAGCTGTTTTTT; cdr3_aa: CASSTGMETGELFF
d_call: .; j_call: TRBJ2-1; v_call: TRBV11-2; clone_size: .; cdr3_nt: TGTTCCAGCAGCTTAGTTGCCTCAACCGACACGTTTGAGCAGTTTTTC; cdr3_aa: CSSSLVASTDTFEQFF
d_call: TRBD2; j_call: TRBJ2-3; v_call: TRBV11-2; clone_size: many; cdr3_nt: TGTGCCAGCAGGTCCGGGACTAATTTGGATACGCAGTATTTT; cdr3_aa: CASRSGTNLDTQYF
d_call: TRBD1; j_call: TRBJ1-4; v_call: TRBV4-2; clone_size: .; cdr3_nt: TGTGCCAGCAGCCTCGCCTCGGGACAGGGTACAGCTAATGAAAAACTGTTTTTT; cdr3_aa: CASSLASGQGTANEKLFF
d_call: .; j_call: TRBJ1-2; v_call: TRBV28; clone_size: many; cdr3_nt: TGTGCCAGCAAGGGGCCAGCCTATGGCTACACCTTC; cdr3_aa: CASKGPAYGYTF
d_call: TRBD1; j_call: TRBJ1-2; v_call: TRBV6-1; clone_size: .; cdr3_nt: TGTGCCAGCAGTGAAGCCGGGACAGGGGCCTATGGCTACACCTTC; cdr3_aa: CASSEAGTGAYGYTF
d_call: .; j_call: TRBJ2-3; v_call: TRBV20-1; clone_size: once; cdr3_nt: TGCAGTGCCAGAGGCCAAAACGGGGCGACAGATACGCAGTATTTT; cdr3_aa: CSARGQNGATDTQYF
d_call: .; j_call: TRBJ2-7; v_call: TRBV27; clone_size: few; cdr3_nt: TGTGCCAGCAGTTTAGTCTCTTCCTACGAGCAGTACTTC; cdr3_aa: CASSLVSSYEQYF
d_call: TRBD2; j_call: TRBJ2-7; v_call: TRBV9; clone_size: many; cdr3_nt: TGTGCCAGCACCCCCGACGGGGGGACCTACGAGCAGTACTTC; cdr3_aa: CASTPDGGTYEQYF
d_call: TRBD2; j_call: TRBJ2-7; v_call: TRBV24-1; clone_size: few; cdr3_nt: TGTGCCACCAGTGCCGGACTAGCGGGAGAGGACGAGCAGTACTTC; cdr3_aa: CATSAGLAGEDEQYF